The source of this T cell receptor (beta chain) is a study of T cell responses to AZD1222 COVID-19 vaccine. Between the trimmed V and J ends, which lost 4 bases and 2 bases, there was a span of 6 bases. The germline gives CDR1 MGHRA, CDR2 YSYEKL. The CDR3 sequence is 14 residues long. Clones were read by immunoSEQ multiplex PCR, and TCRdb kept only the in-frame ones, dropping some. Among some 120,000 clones listed, roughly nine tenths were seen once. Pooled samples include second doses given at about 4 or 12 weeks. The sequence derives from an adult who received the AZD1222 COVID-19 vaccine. The material sequenced was peripheral blood, taken 28 days after the second AZD1222 dose. This chain joins TRBV4-1 and TRBJ2-6; D gene ambiguous. CDR3 bases: TGCGCCAGCAGCCGTATGGCTGGGGCCAACGTCCTGACTTTC. It is translated as CASSRMAGANVLTF.